These 17 T cell receptor beta chains were all obtained from the same sample, sequenced in a study of tumor-infiltrating lymphocytes in primary liver carcinoma (dated by TCRdb to 2017 to 2019). Sequenced on an Illumina HiSeq 2500. A constant-region primer and ProtoScript II reverse transcriptase were used to reverse-transcribe TCRbeta-specific cDNA from around 540 ng total RNA. Construction of the TCRbeta libraries relied on three nested rounds of multiplex PCR, following a slightly modified ARM-PCR procedure. Each of the first two PCR rounds ran for 9 to 11 cycles using multiplex TRBV1-TRBV30 forward primers together with a Cbeta reverse primer. The public reads were run again by TCRdb, first through fastp at Q25 and then through MiXCR, and only productive beta chains were kept. Merged by CDR3 protein, the rows form single entries marked with the most common genes and DNA. The sample data list approximately 300,000 distinct CDR3 sequences, and 55% to 65% of these were observed just once. The ten largest clones capture roughly 9% of the sample.

RNA from unsorted whole blood was extracted with TRIzol reagent, and germline DNA was obtained with the DNeasy Blood & Tissue kit. The sequencing input was peripheral blood. The receptors were sampled from a man aged 40-55 years with primary liver carcinoma and hepatitis B virus infection.

V and J are TRBV27 and TRBJ2-5, with D perhaps being TRBD1 or TRBD2 (5 bases each). In germline, CDR1 is MNHEY, CDR2 SMNVEV (reference sequence). V was clipped by 3 bases and J by 4 bases, with 12 bases between them. CDR3 length: 14 residues. The CDR3 region is CASSFGDGGETQYF. CDR3 sequence (DNA): TGTGCCAGCAGTTTTGGGGATGGGGGAGAGACCCAGTACTTC.

This sequence joins TRBV7-8 and TRBJ1-4; D is perhaps TRBD1 (5 bases). The CDR3 is made up of 18 amino acids. Trimming left V 0 bases short and J 0 bases short, with 14 bases between. Germline CDR1 SGHVS, CDR2 FQNEAQ. CDR3 in amino acids: CASSLAEDRGATNEKLFF. The DNA for the CDR3 is TGTGCCAGCAGCTTAGCTGAGGATAGGGGTGCAACTAATGAAAAACTGTTTTTT.

On this clonotype: Mismatch with germline at one junction end may stem from a read error. The chain links TRBV11-3 to TRBJ2-7, with D possibly TRBD1 on 6 matching bases. CDR3 length equals 15 residues. Germline CDR1 SGHNT, CDR2 YENEEA. CDR3 residues: CASRLDAGTPYEQYF. The CDR3 coding sequence is TGTGCCAGCAGATTAGATGCCGGGACACCCTACGAGCAGTACTTC. Supplemented by reference TRBV11-3 and TRBJ2-7, the full variable domain reads EAGVVQSPRYKIIEKKQPVAFWCNPISGHNTLYWYLQNLGQGPELLIRYENEEAVDDSQLPKDRFSAERLKGVDSTLKIQPAELGDSAVYLCASRLDAGTPYEQYFGPGTRLTVT.

J is TRBJ2-3 and V is TRBV30; 7 bases are shared with TRBD1. CDR3 length equals 15 residues. CDR1 is GTSNPN and CDR2 is SVGIG in the germline V gene (reference sequence). Trimming removed 2 bases from V and 3 bases from J; junction bases left unmatched: 8. The CDR3 bases are TGTGCCTGGAGTAATGGACAGGATGCGACAGATACGCAGTATTTT. Protein sequence: CAWSNGQDATDTQYF.

This clonotype ranks as medium-sized. This chain links TRBV5-4 with TRBJ2-4; possibly TRBD1 for D (6 bases). This CDR3 has 13 residues. Germline V gene lookup returns CDR1 SGHNT and CDR2 YYREEE (reference sequence). Trimming took 3 bases from V and 8 from J, leaving 12 bases between them. CDR3 protein: CASSSGQRDIQYF. The CDR3 bases are TGTGCCAGCAGCTCCGGACAGAGGGACATTCAGTACTTC.

On this clonotype itself: One base away lies a much larger clone, so this may be a sequencing read error. This rearrangement joins TRBV6-1 to TRBJ1-2, with D unclear. Germline values: CDR1 MNHNS, CDR2 SASEGT. There are 13 residues in the CDR3. Trimming removed 0 bases at V and 8 bases at J, with 10 bases between. The CDR3 is CASSEAVPRGYTF. Here the CDR3 DNA reads TGTGCCAGCAGTGAAGCGGTCCCCCGAGGCTACACCTTC.

The V and J genes are TRBV12-3 or TRBV12-4 and TRBJ2-2; 10 bases are shared with TRBD1. This CDR3 contains 15 residues. Germline trimming cut 3 bases from V and 7 bases from J; bases unmatched to any gene: 5. CDR3 protein: CASSLGQGSGGELFF. The CDR3 nucleotides read TGTGCCAGCAGTTTGGGACAGGGGTCTGGCGGGGAGCTGTTTTTT.

This clonotype was counted a few times. The chain joins TRBV5-6 to TRBJ2-1; no firm D call. CDR3 length equals 13 residues. Deletions cut 4 bases from V and 8 bases from J, with 13 bases between. CDR1 is SGHDT, CDR2 YYEEEE, per germline. The CDR3 bases are TGTGCCAGCAGCCTATACGTTGGCGATGAGCAGTTCTTC. As protein: CASSLYVGDEQFF.

Concerning this clonotype itself: Given a much more abundant clone one base away, this may be a read error. This chain joins TRBV4-2 and TRBJ1-2; D uncertain. The CDR3 has 13 residues. Per germline, CDR1 LGHNA and CDR2 YNFKEQ. CDR3 in DNA: TGTGCCAGCAGCCCCAGAGAACAGTATGGCTACGCCTTC. It codes for CASSPREQYGYAF.

For this clonotype: This could be a read error, since a much larger clone is one nucleotide away. V and J are TRBV6-2 or TRBV6-3 and TRBJ2-2; 7 bases are a match to TRBD1. The trim removed 10 bases at V and 2 bases at J, leaving 7 bases unmatched. Germline assignment: CDR1 MNHEY and CDR2 SVGEGT. The CDR3 runs 14 residues. CDR3 DNA sequence: TGTGCCAACAGGGGACGGATCAACACCGGGGAGCTGTTTTTT. Amino acid sequence: CANRGRINTGELFF.

The chain uses TRBV10-3 and TRBJ2-7, with 8 bases lining up with TRBD2. In germline, CDR1 is ENHRY, CDR2 SYGVKD. The ends lost 2 bases at V and 0 bases at J; junction bases unmatched: 18. The CDR3 runs 20 residues. The DNA for the CDR3 is TGTGCCATCAGTGAGGTTGGCCGGGAGGGTATCGGGGCGAGCTCCTACGAGCAGTACTTC. This encodes CAISEVGREGIGASSYEQYF.

CDR3 in DNA: TGTGCCAGCAGTGGATTCCAGGGGGCAGGCGAGCAGTACTTC. It specifies CASSGFQGAGEQYF. This chain joins TRBV2 and TRBJ2-7; 8 bases agree with TRBD1. The CDR3 totals 14 residues. The junction had 8 bases not matched to a gene; V was cut back by 4 bases and J by 6 bases. Germline CDR1 SNHLY, CDR2 FYNNEI.

Points on this clonotype: Being one base from a much bigger clone, this may be a read error. V gene TRBV11-2 combines with J gene TRBJ2-3; 9 bases are a match to TRBD1. Germline CDR1 is SGHAT and CDR2 is FQNNGV. The CDR3 sequence is 15 residues long. Unmatched junction bases numbered 6, after V lost 5 bases and J lost 3 bases. CDR3 DNA: TGTGCCAGCAGCCTTACAGGGGGCGATACAGATACGCAGTATTTT. Protein product: CASSLTGGDTDTQYF. Complete variable domain (other parts from reference TRBV11-2 and TRBJ2-3): EAGVAQSPRYKIIEKRQSVAFWCNPISGHATLYWYQQILGQGPKLLIQFQNNGVVDDSQLPKDRFSAERLKGVDSTLKIQPAKLEDSAVYLCASSLTGGDTDTQYFGPGTRLTVL.

For this clonotype: This sequence may be a read error, since a much larger clone differs from it by one base. The chain has TRBV5-1 and TRBJ2-2; D is uncertain. Germline V gene lookup returns CDR1 SGHRS and CDR2 YFSETQ. The ends were cut back, 0 bases at V and 1 base at J, with 7 bases in the middle. The CDR3 sequence is 15 residues long. The CDR3 region has the DNA TGCGCCAGCAGCTTGGTAGAAAGGAACACCGGGGAGCTGTTTTTT. Residues: CASSLVERNTGELFF.

With regard to this clonotype: At one boundary the junction diverges from the germline segment, which might be a read error. The chain couples TRBV4-2 to TRBJ2-7, with D perhaps matching TRBD1 (5 bases). This CDR3 contains 17 residues. CDR1 and CDR2 (germline): LGHNA, YNFKEQ. This CDR3 is CASNQGPLGATTYEQHF. CDR3 DNA: TGTGCCAGCAACCAAGGGCCCTTAGGGGCGACGACCTACGAGCAGCACTTC.

Notes on this clonotype: This likely comes from a read error, as the CDR3 has no conserved phenylalanine or tryptophan at its end. The rearrangement links TRBV29-1 to TRBJ2-1; D remains ambiguous. The CDR3 is made up of 15 amino acids. In germline, CDR1 is SQVTM, CDR2 ANQGSEA. CDR3 amino acids: CGVVPLVGLGNEQFI. In nucleotides, the CDR3 is TGTGGCGTTGTCCCACTTGTGGGATTGGGGAATGAGCAGTTCATC.

Points on this clonotype: A clone one base away is much larger, so this may be a read error. The chain combines TRBV5-4 with TRBJ1-1; D not certain. The CDR3 extends over 13 amino acids. Germline V gene lookup returns CDR1 SGHNT and CDR2 YYREEE (reference sequence). The CDR3 is CASSLDVNIEAFF. CDR3 nucleotide sequence: TGTGCCAGCAGCTTGGACGTGAACATTGAAGCTTTCTTT.